This TCR beta chain came from a study of T cells expressing NK-cell markers. Study-wide context: The authors sequenced eight donors, of whom seven were HCMV-seropositive and one was seronegative. Findings and caveats of the study: Each of over 5 donors carried dominant NKG2C+ clonotypes accounting for roughly 1.0-7.5% of CD8+ T cells. It is unclear if expanded NKG2C-expressing clones target HCMV antigens.

With UMIs, 5'RACE template switching was used to make TCR beta cDNA. TCRdb reprocessed the 5' RACE reads and keeps a single row for each CDR3 protein, giving no DNA. Its clone listing holds about 260,000 distinct CDR3 sequences. CDR1 and CDR2 (germline): SGHRS, YFSETQ. This CDR3 contains 14 residues. About this clonotype: Its antigen remains unidentified.

Sequencing was performed on blood T cells: a sorted CD56 or NKG2C T cell subset, CD4+ or CD8+ T cells, or bulk PBMC T cells (not recorded which). The V call is TRBV5-1, the J call TRBJ2-3. The source of this sequence is a man aged 18 to 35 in good health. CDR3 residues: CASSLVGIVDTQYF. The full variable domain, completed using reference TRBV5-1 and TRBJ2-3, is KAGVTQTPRYLIKTRGQQVTLSCSPISGHRSVSWYQQTPGQGLQFLFEYFSETQRNKGNFPGRFSGRQFSNSRSEMNVSTLELGDSALYLCASSLVGIVDTQYFGPGTRLTVL.